These 20 T cell receptor beta chains share one sample of origin, sequenced in a study of blood T cell repertoires in COVID-19. The table came from immunoSEQ multiplex PCR; TCRdb's copy has only in-frame clones and leaves some out. The data show some 220,000 clones, approximately 78% seen once. Material: peripheral blood. These receptors were collected from a woman between 65 and 79 years old with COVID-19, enrolled during active disease.

The V and J genes are TRBV7-9 and TRBJ2-1; TRBD2 matches 10 bases. Germline assignment: CDR1 SEHNR and CDR2 FQNEAQ (reference sequence). The length of the CDR3 is 15 residues. The V gene end was trimmed by 5 bases and the J gene end by 4 bases; junction bases not matched to a gene: 5. CDR3: CASSITSGNYNEQFF. The CDR3 DNA sequence: TGTGCCAGCAGCATCACTAGCGGGAATTACAATGAGCAGTTCTTC.

The rearrangement joins TRBV5-1 to TRBJ1-6, with 7 bases lining up with TRBD1. Germline trimming cut 2 bases from V and 6 bases from J; bases unmatched to any gene: 8. The germline V gene has CDR1 SGHRS and CDR2 YFSETQ. This CDR3 comprises 16 residues. The DNA of the CDR3 is TGCGCCAGCAGCTTAAGAGAGGCAGGGGGTAATTCACCCCTCCACTTT. Protein: CASSLREAGGNSPLHF.

V and J are TRBV5-4 and TRBJ2-7; 7 bases are shared with TRBD1. This CDR3 region has 12 residues. V lost 4 bases to trimming and J lost 3 bases; unmatched junction nucleotides: 1. In germline, CDR1 is SGHNT, CDR2 YYREEE (reference sequence). CDR3 nucleotide sequence: TGTGCCAGCAGCCGACAGGGCTACGAGCAGTACTTC. The encoded protein is CASSRQGYEQYF.

The V call is TRBV28, the J call TRBJ1-2, with D perhaps matching TRBD1 (5 bases). The germline V gene has CDR1 MDHEN and CDR2 SYDVKM. This CDR3 is 12 amino acids long. Trimming removed 8 bases at V and 8 bases at J, with 15 bases between. In DNA form, the CDR3 reads TGTGCCAGCTCGGGGGGTCATGGCGGCTACACCTTC. Translated, it gives CASSGGHGGYTF.

V is TRBV7-2 and J is TRBJ1-2, with D possibly being TRBD1 (6 bases). With 2 bases removed from V and 8 bases from J, the gap between germline ends came to 21 bases. The CDR3 has 16 amino acids. Germline V gene data show CDR1 as SGHTA and CDR2 as FQGNSA. CDR3 sequence (DNA): TGTGCCAGCAGCTTAAACCCTACTACAGGGTATAAGGGCTACACCTTC. As protein: CASSLNPTTGYKGYTF.

The chain uses TRBV30 and TRBJ1-2, with a possible D match to TRBD1 (6 bases). Germline V CDR1 and CDR2: GTSNPN, SVGIG (reference sequence). The CDR3 spans 14 residues. The germline V and J ends were trimmed by 2 bases and 8 bases, with 18 bases remaining between them. This CDR3 is CAWSSPSGHWGYTF. DNA of the CDR3: TGTGCCTGGAGTTCACCGTCGGGACACTGGGGCTACACCTTC.

This clone was detected only a few times. The J gene is TRBJ1-1, the V gene TRBV7-8, with a tentative D call TRBD1 (6 bases). The CDR3 has 15 residues. Germline CDR1 reads SGHVS; CDR2 reads FQNEAQ. V shed 0 bases and J shed 4 bases, with 12 bases lying between them. In DNA, the CDR3 is TGTGCCAGCAGCTTAGCGGCTAAAGGGGGCACTGAAGCTTTCTTT. Its translation: CASSLAAKGGTEAFF.

The chain uses TRBV7-9 and TRBJ1-1, with TRBD1 identical over 9 bases. V was clipped by 5 bases and J by 10 bases; unmatched bases: 5. The CDR3 length is 12 residues. Germline values: CDR1 SEHNR, CDR2 FQNEAQ (reference sequence). The CDR3 loop reads CASSTGQGPAFF. CDR3 DNA: TGTGCCAGCAGCACCGGACAGGGGCCAGCTTTCTTT.

The chain employs TRBV7-2 and TRBJ1-2, with 8 bases aligning to TRBD1. The CDR3 runs to 15 residues. Trimming cost V 6 bases and J 0 bases; bases outside gene matches: 6. CDR1 and CDR2 from the germline V gene are SGHTA and FQGNSA. The CDR3 spells CASSAGQGSNYGYTF. CDR3 bases: TGTGCCAGCAGTGCCGGACAGGGCTCTAACTATGGCTACACCTTC.

The chain carries TRBV3-1 (or the pseudogene TRBV3-2) and TRBJ1-4; TRBD1 is a possible D gene (6 bases). CDR3 length equals 14 residues. Trimming stripped 2 bases from V and 10 bases from J, with 14 bases between. Germline V gene lookup returns CDR1 LGHDT and CDR2 YNNKEL (reference sequence). CDR3 coding DNA: TGTGCCAGCAGCCAACTGACAGGCTGGGGAAAACTGTTTTTT. The encoded protein is CASSQLTGWGKLFF.

V and J are TRBV5-4 and TRBJ2-1; a weak D match, TRBD2 (6 bases). The CDR3 runs to 13 residues. The ends were cut back, 3 bases at V and 9 bases at J, with 13 bases in the middle. Germline CDR1 SGHNT, CDR2 YYREEE (reference sequence). CDR3 nucleotide sequence: TGTGCCAGCAGCTCGGGACTGTTGGGTGAGCAGTTCTTC. Translated, it gives CASSSGLLGEQFF.

The rearrangement links TRBV2 to TRBJ2-1; 11 nucleotides align to TRBD2. Trimming took 3 bases from V and 0 from J; bases not matched to a gene: 13. The length of the CDR3 is 20 residues. Germline V CDR1 and CDR2: SNHLY, FYNNEI. The CDR3 region has the DNA TGTGCCAGCAGTGAGCCCAAACTAGCGGGGGCCCACAGCTCCTACAATGAGCAGTTCTTC. Encoded protein: CASSEPKLAGAHSSYNEQFF.

The V and J genes are TRBV28 and TRBJ1-1; 9 bases are shared with TRBD1. CDR1 is MDHEN, CDR2 SYDVKM, per germline. The CDR3 spans 15 residues. V lost 6 bases, J lost 5 bases, and 10 bases stayed unmatched. The CDR3 DNA is TGTGCCAGCAGCATACAGGGGGCTGGAAGGACTGAAGCTTTCTTT. It encodes CASSIQGAGRTEAFF.

The chain joins TRBV9 to TRBJ1-6, with 8 bases that match TRBD1. In germline, CDR1 is SGDLS, CDR2 YYNGEE. This CDR3 spans 16 amino acids. With V trimmed by 4 bases and J by 8 bases, 11 bases remained unmatched. The CDR3 nucleotides are TGTGCCAGCAGCCTTACGGACAGGGTAAATCATTCACCCCTCCACTTT. This encodes CASSLTDRVNHSPLHF.

V and J are TRBV29-1 and TRBJ1-2, with unresolved D. V was trimmed by 6 bases and J by 8 bases, leaving 13 bases between them. The V gene's germline CDR1 is SQVTM and CDR2 ANQGSEA. The CDR3 totals 11 residues. CDR3 coding DNA: TGCAGCGTATCGACGGGATTGGGCTACACCTTC. It translates to CSVSTGLGYTF.

The CDR3 bases are TGCAGCGCCCGAACCGGGGGGGGAGGGGAAAAACTGTTTTTT. It codes for CSARTGGGGEKLFF. V usage is TRBV29-1 and J usage is TRBJ1-4; possibly TRBD1 for D (5 bases). The CDR3 covers 14 residues. Germline V gene sequence: CDR1 SQVTM, CDR2 ANQGSEA. V dropped 7 bases and J dropped 8 bases, with 20 bases sitting between them.

The chain joins TRBV2 to TRBJ1-4; TRBD1 agrees at 8 bases. This CDR3 comprises 14 residues. Germline V lookup: CDR1 SNHLY, CDR2 FYNNEI. The V and J ends lost 6 bases and 7 bases, in that order; junction bases with no gene match: 7. The CDR3 protein is CASRATGVGEKLFF. CDR3 nucleotides: TGTGCCAGCAGGGCGACAGGGGTGGGTGAAAAACTGTTTTTT.

The V gene is TRBV28, the J gene TRBJ2-7; 9 bases agree with TRBD1. V was clipped by 5 bases and J by 7 bases; unmatched bases: 9. Germline lookup yields CDR1 MDHEN and CDR2 SYDVKM. This CDR3 is 14 amino acids long. The CDR3 sequence is CASSEIGTGWEQYF. Written as DNA, the CDR3 is TGTGCCAGCAGTGAGATAGGGACAGGGTGGGAGCAGTACTTC.

The chain has TRBV5-5 and TRBJ2-7, with TRBD2 matching 8 bases. Unmatched junction bases numbered 7, after V lost 3 bases and J lost 2 bases. Germline V CDR1 and CDR2: SGHKS, YYEKEE (reference sequence). This CDR3 contains 15 residues. The DNA of the CDR3 is TGTGCCAGCAGCTCTCAAGCGGGAGTCACCTACGAGCAGTACTTC. Its translation is CASSSQAGVTYEQYF.

This chain uses TRBV27 with TRBJ1-1; 9 bases map to TRBD1. The germline gives CDR1 MNHEY, CDR2 SMNVEV (reference sequence). The CDR3 loop spans 16 amino acids. The V and J ends lost 4 bases and 0 bases, in that order; junction bases with no gene match: 6. The CDR3 DNA reads TGTGCCAGCAGTTCTGGACAGGGGATCATGAACACTGAAGCTTTCTTT. The encoded protein is CASSSGQGIMNTEAFF.